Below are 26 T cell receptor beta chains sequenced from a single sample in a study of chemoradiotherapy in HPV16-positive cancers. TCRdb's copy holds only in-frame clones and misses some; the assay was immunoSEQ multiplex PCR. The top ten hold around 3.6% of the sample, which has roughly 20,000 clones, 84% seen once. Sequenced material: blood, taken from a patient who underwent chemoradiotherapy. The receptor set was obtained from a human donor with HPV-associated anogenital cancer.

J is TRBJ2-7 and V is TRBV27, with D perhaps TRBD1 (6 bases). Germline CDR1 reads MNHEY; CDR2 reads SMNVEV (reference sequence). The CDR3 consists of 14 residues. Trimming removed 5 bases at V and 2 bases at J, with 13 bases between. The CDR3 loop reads CASSQAGEPYEQYF. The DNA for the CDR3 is TGTGCCAGCAGTCAGGCAGGGGAGCCCTACGAGCAGTACTTC.

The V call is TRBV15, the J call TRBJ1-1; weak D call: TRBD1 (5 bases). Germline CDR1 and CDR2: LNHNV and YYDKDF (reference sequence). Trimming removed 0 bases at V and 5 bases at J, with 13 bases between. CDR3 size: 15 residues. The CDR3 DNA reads TGTGCCACCAGCAGAGAATTTGACAGTGGGACTGAAGCTTTCTTT. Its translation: CATSREFDSGTEAFF.

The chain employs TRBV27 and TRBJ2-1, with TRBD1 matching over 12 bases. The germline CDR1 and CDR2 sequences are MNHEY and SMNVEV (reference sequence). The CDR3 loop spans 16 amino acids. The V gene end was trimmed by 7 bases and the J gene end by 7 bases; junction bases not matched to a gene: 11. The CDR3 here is CASTRVGTGGRNEQFF. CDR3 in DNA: TGTGCCAGCACCAGAGTGGGGACAGGGGGCCGTAATGAGCAGTTCTTC.

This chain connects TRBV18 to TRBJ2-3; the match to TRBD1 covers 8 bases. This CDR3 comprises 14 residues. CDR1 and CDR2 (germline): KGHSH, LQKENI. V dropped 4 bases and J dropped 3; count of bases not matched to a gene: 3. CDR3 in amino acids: CASSRGQGTDTQYF. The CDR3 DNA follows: TGTGCCAGCTCACGAGGACAGGGAACAGATACGCAGTATTTT.

In nucleotides, the CDR3 is TGTGCCAGTAGTATAGGGAGACTAGCGGGATACAATGAGCAGTTCTTC. As protein: CASSIGRLAGYNEQFF. This chain links TRBV19 with TRBJ2-1, with 11 nucleotides matching TRBD2. This CDR3 has 16 residues. Trimming removed 1 base from V and 4 bases from J; junction bases left unmatched: 3. From germline, CDR1 is LNHDA and CDR2 SQIVND (reference sequence). Full variable domain (rest looked up from reference TRBV19 and TRBJ2-1): DGGITQSPKYLFRKEGQNVTLSCEQNLNHDAMYWYRQDPGQGLRLIYYSQIVNDFQKGDIAEGYSVSREKKESFPLTVTSAQKNPTAFYLCASSIGRLAGYNEQFFGPGTRLTVL.

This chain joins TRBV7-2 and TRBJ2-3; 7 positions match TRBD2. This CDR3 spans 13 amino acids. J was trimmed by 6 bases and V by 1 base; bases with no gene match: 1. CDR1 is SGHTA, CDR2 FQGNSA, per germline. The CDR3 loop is CASSLVGGDTQYF. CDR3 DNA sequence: TGTGCCAGCAGCTTAGTGGGAGGGGATACGCAGTATTTT.

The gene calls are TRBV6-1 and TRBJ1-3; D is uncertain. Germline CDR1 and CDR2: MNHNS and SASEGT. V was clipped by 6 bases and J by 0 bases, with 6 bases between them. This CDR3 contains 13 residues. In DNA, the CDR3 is TGTGCCAGCAGGGAGGCCTCTGGAAACACCATATATTTT. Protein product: CASREASGNTIYF.

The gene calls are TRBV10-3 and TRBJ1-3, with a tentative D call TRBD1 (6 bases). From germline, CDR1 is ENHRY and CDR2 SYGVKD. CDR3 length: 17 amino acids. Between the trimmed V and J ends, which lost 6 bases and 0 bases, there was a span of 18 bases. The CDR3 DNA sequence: TGTGCCATCAGGGACAGAGTTAAGGCGGGCTCTGGAAACACCATATATTTT. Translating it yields CAIRDRVKAGSGNTIYF.

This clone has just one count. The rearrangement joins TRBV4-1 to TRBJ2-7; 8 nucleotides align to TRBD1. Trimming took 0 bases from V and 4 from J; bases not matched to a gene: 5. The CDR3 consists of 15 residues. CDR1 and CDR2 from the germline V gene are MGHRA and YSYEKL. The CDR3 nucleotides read TGCGCCAGCAGCCAAGAGGGGACAGGTTCTTACGAGCAGTACTTC. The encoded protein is CASSQEGTGSYEQYF.

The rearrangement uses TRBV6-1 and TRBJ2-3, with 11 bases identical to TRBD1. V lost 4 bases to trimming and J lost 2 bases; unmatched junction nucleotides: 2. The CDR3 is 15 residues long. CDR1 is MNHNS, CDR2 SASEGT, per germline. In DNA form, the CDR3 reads TGTGCCAGCAGTGCCGGACAGGGGGCCACAGATACGCAGTATTTT. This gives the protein CASSAGQGATDTQYF.

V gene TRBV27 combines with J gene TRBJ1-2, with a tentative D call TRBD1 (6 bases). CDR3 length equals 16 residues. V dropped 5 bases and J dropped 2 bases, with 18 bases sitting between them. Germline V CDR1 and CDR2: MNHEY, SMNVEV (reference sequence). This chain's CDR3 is CASSPIGGGANYGYTF. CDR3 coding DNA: TGTGCCAGCAGTCCAATTGGGGGGGGCGCGAACTATGGCTACACCTTC.

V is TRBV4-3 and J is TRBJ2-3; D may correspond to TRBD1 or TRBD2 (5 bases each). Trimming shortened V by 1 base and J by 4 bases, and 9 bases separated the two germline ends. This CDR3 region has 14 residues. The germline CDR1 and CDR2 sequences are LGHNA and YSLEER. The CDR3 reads CASSQGWGPDTQYF. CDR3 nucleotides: TGCGCCAGCAGCCAAGGGTGGGGACCAGATACGCAGTATTTT.

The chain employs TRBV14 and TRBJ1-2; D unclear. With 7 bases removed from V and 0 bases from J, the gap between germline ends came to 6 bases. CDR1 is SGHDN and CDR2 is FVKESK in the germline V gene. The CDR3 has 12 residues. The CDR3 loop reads CASMRANYGYTF. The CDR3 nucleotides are TGTGCCAGCATGAGGGCTAACTATGGCTACACCTTC.

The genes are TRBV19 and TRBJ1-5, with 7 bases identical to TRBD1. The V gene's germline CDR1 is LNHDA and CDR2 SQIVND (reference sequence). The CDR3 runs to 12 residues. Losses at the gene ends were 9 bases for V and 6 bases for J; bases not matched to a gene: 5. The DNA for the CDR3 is TGTGCCAGCGCGGAGGGGGCTCAGCCCCAGCATTTT. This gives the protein CASAEGAQPQHF.

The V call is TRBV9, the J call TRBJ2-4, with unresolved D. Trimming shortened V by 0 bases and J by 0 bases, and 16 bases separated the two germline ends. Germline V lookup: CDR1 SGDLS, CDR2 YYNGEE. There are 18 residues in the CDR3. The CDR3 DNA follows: TGTGCCAGCAGCGTAGAAGGGCTGACTCCTGTAGCCAAAAACATTCAGTACTTC. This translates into CASSVEGLTPVAKNIQYF.

The CDR3 nucleotides are TGTGCCAGCAGTGCCTCTTTGGGGACAGATAATTCACCCCTCCACTTT. Protein sequence: CASSASLGTDNSPLHF. The rearrangement joins TRBV2 to TRBJ1-6; 7 bases fit TRBD1. This CDR3 spans 16 amino acids. CDR1 and CDR2 from the germline V gene are SNHLY and FYNNEI. V lost 4 bases, J lost 5 bases, and 8 bases stayed unmatched.

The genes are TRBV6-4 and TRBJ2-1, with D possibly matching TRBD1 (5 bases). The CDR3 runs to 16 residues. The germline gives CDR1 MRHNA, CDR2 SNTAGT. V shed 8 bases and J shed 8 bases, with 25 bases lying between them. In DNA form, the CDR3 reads TGTGCCAGCTCCGCGTCAGGGCTAGGGCTTGCCGATGAGCAGTTCTTC. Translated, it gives CASSASGLGLADEQFF.

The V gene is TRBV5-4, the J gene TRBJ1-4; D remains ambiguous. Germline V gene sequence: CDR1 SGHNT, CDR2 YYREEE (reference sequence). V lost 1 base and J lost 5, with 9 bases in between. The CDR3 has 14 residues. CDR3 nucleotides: TGTGCCAGCAGCTTGCGGACCGAGAATGAAAAACTGTTTTTT. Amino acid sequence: CASSLRTENEKLFF.

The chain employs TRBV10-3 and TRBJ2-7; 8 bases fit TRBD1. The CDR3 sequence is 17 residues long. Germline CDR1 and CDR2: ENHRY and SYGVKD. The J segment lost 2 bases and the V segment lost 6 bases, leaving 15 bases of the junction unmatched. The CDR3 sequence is CAISNPWEDRVTYEQYF. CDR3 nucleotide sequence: TGTGCCATCAGCAATCCCTGGGAGGACAGGGTGACCTACGAGCAGTACTTC.

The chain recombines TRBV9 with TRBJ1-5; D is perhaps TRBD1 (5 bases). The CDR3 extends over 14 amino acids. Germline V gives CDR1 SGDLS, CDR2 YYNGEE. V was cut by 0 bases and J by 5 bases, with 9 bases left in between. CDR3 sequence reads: CASSVGDFHQPQHF. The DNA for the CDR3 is TGTGCCAGCAGCGTAGGGGACTTTCATCAGCCCCAGCATTTT.

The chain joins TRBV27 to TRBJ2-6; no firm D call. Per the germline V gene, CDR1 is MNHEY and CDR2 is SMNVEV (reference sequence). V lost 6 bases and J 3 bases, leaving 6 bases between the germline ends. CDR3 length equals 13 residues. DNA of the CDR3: TGTGCCAGCAGAGTTATTGGGGCCAACGTCCTGACTTTC. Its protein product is CASRVIGANVLTF.

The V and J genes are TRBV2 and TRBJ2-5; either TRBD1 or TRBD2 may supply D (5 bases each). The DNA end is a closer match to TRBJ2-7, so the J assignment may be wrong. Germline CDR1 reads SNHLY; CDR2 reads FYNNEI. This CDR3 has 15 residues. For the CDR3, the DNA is TGTGCCAGCAGTGAAAAGGGACGGGACTCCTACGAGCAGTACTTC. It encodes CASSEKGRDSYEQYF.

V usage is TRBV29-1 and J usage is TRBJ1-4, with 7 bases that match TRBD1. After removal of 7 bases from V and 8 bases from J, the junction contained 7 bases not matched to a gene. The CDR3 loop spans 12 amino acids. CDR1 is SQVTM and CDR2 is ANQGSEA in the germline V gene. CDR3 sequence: CSGGGQKEKLFF. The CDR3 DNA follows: TGCAGCGGTGGGGGACAGAAAGAAAAACTGTTTTTT. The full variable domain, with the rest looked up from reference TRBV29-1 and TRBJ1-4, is SAVISQKPSRDICQRGTSLTIQCQVDSQVTMMFWYRQQPGQSLTLIATANQGSEATYESGFVIDKFPISRPNLTFSTLTVSNMSPEDSSIYLCSGGGQKEKLFFGSGTQLSVL.

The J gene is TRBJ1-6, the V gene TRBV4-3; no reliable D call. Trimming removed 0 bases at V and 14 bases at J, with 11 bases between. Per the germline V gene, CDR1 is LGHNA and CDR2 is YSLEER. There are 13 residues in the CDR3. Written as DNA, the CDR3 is TGCGCCAGCAGCCAAGATCTCGTCGGTACCCTCCACTTT. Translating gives CASSQDLVGTLHF.

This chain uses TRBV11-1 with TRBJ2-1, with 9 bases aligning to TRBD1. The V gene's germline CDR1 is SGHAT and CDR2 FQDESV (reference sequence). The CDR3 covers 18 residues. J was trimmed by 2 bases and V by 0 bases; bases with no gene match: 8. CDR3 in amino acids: CASSLASPDRGAYNEQFF. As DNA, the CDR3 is TGTGCCAGCAGCTTAGCCTCCCCGGACAGGGGAGCCTACAATGAGCAGTTCTTC.

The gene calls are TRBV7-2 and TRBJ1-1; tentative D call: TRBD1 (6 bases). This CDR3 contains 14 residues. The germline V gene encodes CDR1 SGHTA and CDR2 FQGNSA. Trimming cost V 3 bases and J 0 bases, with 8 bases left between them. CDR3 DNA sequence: TGTGCCAGCAGCTTCGGACAGATGAACACTGAAGCTTTCTTT. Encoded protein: CASSFGQMNTEAFF.